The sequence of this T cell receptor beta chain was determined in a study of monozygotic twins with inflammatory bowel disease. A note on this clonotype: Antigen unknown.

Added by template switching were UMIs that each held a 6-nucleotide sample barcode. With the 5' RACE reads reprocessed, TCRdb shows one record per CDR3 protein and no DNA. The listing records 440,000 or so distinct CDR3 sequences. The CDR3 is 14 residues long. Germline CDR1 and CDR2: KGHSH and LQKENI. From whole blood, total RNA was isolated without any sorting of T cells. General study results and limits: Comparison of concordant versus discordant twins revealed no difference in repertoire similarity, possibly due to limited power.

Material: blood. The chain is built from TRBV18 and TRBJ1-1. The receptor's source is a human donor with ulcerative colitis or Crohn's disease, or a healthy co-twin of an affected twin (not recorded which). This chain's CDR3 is CASSPESGNTEAFF.